Following are 32 T cell receptor beta chains from one sample sequenced in a study of OX40 agonist ivuxolimab in advanced cancers. Clones were sequenced by immunoSEQ multiplex PCR, and TCRdb holds only the in-frame ones, with some missing. The table shows 65,000 to 80,000 clones, with roughly nine tenths occurring only once. The sample here was CD4+ or CD8+ T cells sorted from blood, taken in a trial of the OX40 agonist ivuxolimab. The receptors were gathered from an adult with an advanced solid tumor such as melanoma, head and neck, liver or kidney cancer.

The chain's CDR3 is CASSLSRTPSSYNEQFF. In DNA, the CDR3 is TGTGCCAGCAGTTTATCTCGGACTCCCAGCTCCTACAATGAGCAGTTCTTC. The V and J genes are TRBV27 and TRBJ2-1; D possibly corresponds to TRBD2 (5 bases). The V gene's germline CDR1 is MNHEY and CDR2 SMNVEV (reference sequence). This CDR3 is 17 amino acids long. Trimming took 0 bases from V and 0 from J, leaving 12 bases between them.

The rearrangement links TRBV11-3 to TRBJ2-1; D call uncertain. CDR1 SGHNT and CDR2 YENEEA come from the germline V gene. V lost 3 bases, J lost 0 bases, and 9 bases lay in between. This CDR3 region has 15 residues. CDR3: CASSLGIGSYNEQFF. CDR3 bases: TGTGCCAGCAGCTTGGGGATTGGCTCCTACAATGAGCAGTTCTTC.

The rearrangement joins TRBV5-6 to TRBJ1-2; a possible D gene is TRBD1 (6 bases). The CDR3 runs to 13 residues. Deletions cut 0 bases from V and 8 bases from J, with 11 bases between. Germline V gives CDR1 SGHDT, CDR2 YYEEEE. CDR3 nucleotides: TGTGCCAGCAGCTTGGACAGGGAAGGCGGCTACACCTTC. Amino acids: CASSLDREGGYTF.

This rearrangement joins TRBV5-6 to TRBJ1-2; 8 positions agree with TRBD1. With 0 bases clipped from V and 6 bases from J, the junction kept 4 bases outside the gene matches. This CDR3 comprises 14 residues. CDR1 and CDR2 from the germline V gene are SGHDT and YYEEEE. The CDR3 spells CASSLDRGVDGYTF. In DNA, the CDR3 is TGTGCCAGCAGCTTGGACAGGGGGGTCGATGGCTACACCTTC.

The rearrangement uses TRBV5-1 and TRBJ1-3, with D unresolved. This CDR3 region has 15 residues. CDR1 is SGHRS and CDR2 is YFSETQ in the germline V gene. Trimming cost V 0 bases and J 0 bases, with 7 bases left between them. CDR3 coding DNA: TGCGCCAGCAGCTTGGATACCGGCTCTGGAAACACCATATATTTT. Residues: CASSLDTGSGNTIYF.

This clone was seen a single time. The V and J genes are TRBV7-2 and TRBJ2-5; 10 positions agree with TRBD2. Germline V gives CDR1 SGHTA, CDR2 FQGNSA. The CDR3 consists of 16 residues. Trimming took 1 base from V and 6 from J; bases not matched to a gene: 8. The DNA of the CDR3 is TGTGCCAGCAGCTTAGGGGGGCTAGCGGGAGCGAAGACCCAGTACTTC. Translation: CASSLGGLAGAKTQYF. Complete variable domain (other parts from reference TRBV7-2 and TRBJ2-5): GAGVSQSPSNKVTEKGKDVELRCDPISGHTALYWYRQSLGQGLEFLIYFQGNSAPDKSGLPSDRFSAERTGGSVSTLTIQRTQQEDSAVYLCASSLGGLAGAKTQYFGPGTRLLVL.

The chain recombines TRBV6-6 with TRBJ2-5; D is perhaps TRBD2 (6 bases). The CDR3 extends over 15 amino acids. Trimming left V 2 bases short and J 1 base short, with 11 bases between. Germline V gives CDR1 MNHNY, CDR2 SVGAGI (reference sequence). The CDR3, as DNA: TGTGCCAGCAGTTACCGGCGGGATCTCCAAGAGACCCAGTACTTC. The encoded protein is CASSYRRDLQETQYF.

This clone was observed once. The chain couples TRBV2 to TRBJ2-1, with 16 bases identical to TRBD2. This CDR3 has 15 residues. CDR1 SNHLY and CDR2 FYNNEI come from the germline V gene. Trimming at V came to 7 bases and at J to 9 bases, leaving 6 bases not matched to a gene. The DNA for the CDR3 is TGTGCCAGCAAGGGGACTAGCGGGAGGGTTAGTGAGCAGTTCTTC. It is translated as CASKGTSGRVSEQFF.

This chain uses TRBV2 with TRBJ1-4; 9 positions agree with TRBD1. There are 15 residues in the CDR3. The germline V gene has CDR1 SNHLY and CDR2 FYNNEI. After removal of 6 bases from V and 6 bases from J, the junction contained 8 bases not matched to a gene. Written as DNA, the CDR3 is TGTGCCAGCAGGGGACAGGGATTGAACCATGAAAAACTGTTTTTT. Translating it yields CASRGQGLNHEKLFF.

J is TRBJ1-2 and V is TRBV14; no reliable D call. V lost 0 bases to trimming and J lost 6 bases, with 14 bases between them. CDR1 and CDR2 (germline): SGHDN, FVKESK. There are 15 residues in the CDR3. Written as DNA, the CDR3 is TGTGCCAGCAGCCAAGAAGGTTTCGGGAGACATGGCTACACCTTC. It encodes CASSQEGFGRHGYTF.

The chain links TRBV19 to TRBJ2-1; no reliable D call. V was pared by 0 bases and J by 6 bases, with 9 bases between. From germline, CDR1 is LNHDA and CDR2 SQIVND (reference sequence). This CDR3 region has 14 residues. The DNA of the CDR3 is TGTGCCAGTAGTATAGAGGGCAGGCGCAATGAGCAGTTCTTC. This codes for CASSIEGRRNEQFF. The full variable domain, in which reference TRBV19 and TRBJ2-1 provide the parts outside the CDR3, is DGGITQSPKYLFRKEGQNVTLSCEQNLNHDAMYWYRQDPGQGLRLIYYSQIVNDFQKGDIAEGYSVSREKKESFPLTVTSAQKNPTAFYLCASSIEGRRNEQFFGPGTRLTVL.

V and J are TRBV5-8 and TRBJ1-3; D perhaps matches TRBD1 (5 bases). Trimming cost V 3 bases and J 2 bases, with 9 bases left between them. The CDR3 runs 14 residues. Germline assignment: CDR1 SGHTS and CDR2 YDEGEE. The chain's CDR3 is CASSWQGAGNTIYF. CDR3 nucleotides: TGTGCCAGCAGCTGGCAGGGCGCTGGAAACACCATATATTTT.

The V gene is TRBV25-1, the J gene TRBJ1-2; D is ambiguous. Trimming cost V 7 bases and J 11 bases, with 20 bases left between them. Germline V lookup: CDR1 MGHDK, CDR2 SYGVNS. This CDR3 has 13 amino acids. CDR3 residues: CASTSTLQARYTF. The CDR3 region has the DNA TGTGCCAGCACCTCGACCCTGCAGGCAAGGTACACCTTC.

The chain recombines TRBV6-6 with TRBJ2-7, with D possibly matching TRBD2 (5 bases). The length of the CDR3 is 15 residues. Between the trimmed V and J ends, which lost 6 bases and 5 bases, there was a span of 20 bases. In germline, CDR1 is MNHNY, CDR2 SVGAGI (reference sequence). CDR3 amino acids: CASRDALLESNEQYF. The CDR3 nucleotides read TGTGCCAGCAGAGACGCTTTACTAGAGTCAAACGAGCAGTACTTC.

Comments on this clone: This sample also contains other DNA sequences that code for the same CDR3. The rearrangement uses TRBV18 and TRBJ2-5; D is unclear. V lost 3 bases, J lost 2 bases, and 7 bases lay in between. This CDR3 has 13 residues. The germline V gene has CDR1 KGHSH and CDR2 LQKENI. This CDR3 is CASSPGQQETQYF. CDR3 DNA sequence: TGTGCCAGCTCACCTGGGCAGCAAGAGACCCAGTACTTC.

The chain joins TRBV5-6 to TRBJ1-1; D call uncertain. This CDR3 is 13 amino acids long. Trimming left V 1 base short and J 7 bases short, with 11 bases between. The V gene's germline CDR1 is SGHDT and CDR2 YYEEEE. The DNA of the CDR3 is TGTGCCAGCAGCTTGAAACGGGAGTTTGAAGCTTTCTTT. This encodes CASSLKREFEAFF. The full variable domain, its missing parts supplied by reference TRBV5-6 and TRBJ1-1, is DAGVTQSPTHLIKTRGQQVTLRCSPKSGHDTVSWYQQALGQGPQFIFQYYEEEERQRGNFPDRFSGHQFPNYSSELNVNALLLGDSALYLCASSLKREFEAFFGQGTRLTVV.

The V and J genes are TRBV19 and TRBJ1-4, with D unresolved. The V gene's germline CDR1 is LNHDA and CDR2 SQIVND (reference sequence). The CDR3 totals 17 residues. The V and J ends lost 2 bases and 3 bases respectively, with 16 bases between them. The CDR3 reads CASSIWGARPSNEKLFF. CDR3 nucleotide sequence: TGTGCCAGTAGTATATGGGGAGCGAGACCATCTAATGAAAAACTGTTTTTT.

The gene calls are TRBV5-1 and TRBJ1-4, with TRBD1 as a possible D gene (5 bases). Germline assignment: CDR1 SGHRS and CDR2 YFSETQ. The CDR3 loop spans 17 amino acids. The V end was cut by 0 bases, the J end by 0 bases, with 12 bases between. CDR3 sequence (DNA): TGCGCCAGCAGCTTGGTACCGACAGATTCAACTAATGAAAAACTGTTTTTT. Amino acids: CASSLVPTDSTNEKLFF.

The chain combines TRBV5-4 with TRBJ2-3, with D perhaps TRBD2 (7 bases). With 4 bases removed from V and 4 bases from J, the gap between germline ends came to 22 bases. This CDR3 has 17 residues. Germline lookup yields CDR1 SGHNT and CDR2 YYREEE (reference sequence). The CDR3, as DNA: TGTGCCAGCAGCCGACCCTCGGGGGCTAGCGGCGCAGATACGCAGTATTTT. It specifies CASSRPSGASGADTQYF.

The genes are TRBV4-1 and TRBJ1-2, with a weak D call TRBD1 (5 bases). Germline CDR1 MGHRA, CDR2 YSYEKL. The CDR3 spans 16 residues. Deletions cut 0 bases from V and 4 bases from J, with 15 bases between. Here the CDR3 DNA reads TGCGCCAGCAGCCAAGACGGGCAGGGATACGTCTATGGCTACACCTTC. It encodes CASSQDGQGYVYGYTF.

The rearrangement uses TRBV29-1 and TRBJ1-4; no definite D call. The CDR3 runs 13 residues. Germline V gene sequence: CDR1 SQVTM, CDR2 ANQGSEA. V was cut by 6 bases and J by 1 base, with 9 bases left in between. CDR3 amino acids: CSVSLGTNEKLFF. For the CDR3, the DNA is TGCAGCGTGAGCCTCGGAACTAATGAAAAACTGTTTTTT.

The chain uses TRBV6-6 and TRBJ2-3; 9 bases align to TRBD2. This CDR3 spans 15 amino acids. After removal of 5 bases from V and 5 bases from J, the junction contained 8 bases not matched to a gene. Germline assignment: CDR1 MNHNY and CDR2 SVGAGI (reference sequence). The CDR3 spells CASSPRELAGDTQYF. The CDR3 region has the DNA TGTGCCAGCAGTCCCAGGGAACTAGCGGGAGATACGCAGTATTTT.

The chain joins TRBV23-1 to TRBJ2-7; D not resolved. TRBV23-1 qualifies as an ORF whose function is uncertain. The CDR3 is 14 residues long. Trimming left V 7 bases short and J 0 bases short, with 13 bases between. DNA for the CDR3: TGCGCCAGCAAGACTCTGACGGACTCCTACGAGCAGTACTTC. Translated: CASKTLTDSYEQYF.

V usage is TRBV7-8 and J usage is TRBJ2-3; D might be TRBD1 or TRBD2, each matching 5 bases. This CDR3 has 16 amino acids. Germline V gene lookup returns CDR1 SGHVS and CDR2 FQNEAQ. Trimming took off 1 base at V and 1 base at J, with 12 bases between the two ends. The CDR3: CASSLVGTFGTDTQYF. The DNA for the CDR3 is TGTGCCAGCAGCTTAGTGGGGACGTTTGGCACAGATACGCAGTATTTT.

The rearrangement links TRBV18 to TRBJ2-7, with a weak D call TRBD1 (5 bases). The CDR3 contains 13 residues. Germline V gives CDR1 KGHSH, CDR2 LQKENI. V was pared by 5 bases and J by 3 bases, with 11 bases between. The DNA for the CDR3 is TGTGCCAGCTCAAGGGGAACGGACTACGAGCAGTACTTC. Its translation: CASSRGTDYEQYF. Drawing the rest from reference TRBV18 and TRBJ2-7, the complete variable domain is NAGVMQNPRHLVRRRGQEARLRCSPMKGHSHVYWYRQLPEEGLKFMVYLQKENIIDESGMPKERFSAEFPKEGPSILRIQQVVRGDSAAYFCASSRGTDYEQYFGPGTRLTVT.

CDR3 nucleotides: TGTGCCAGCAGCCAAGCAAGGGATAAAGCTAATGAAAAACTGTTTTTT. This translates into CASSQARDKANEKLFF. The V gene is TRBV4-2, the J gene TRBJ1-4; D remains unclear. V lost 1 base to trimming and J lost 3 bases, with 12 bases between them. This CDR3 contains 16 residues. Germline CDR1 and CDR2: LGHNA and YNFKEQ.

The CDR3 spells CASSYRTGELFF. CDR3 DNA: TGTGCCAGCAGTTACAGGACCGGGGAGCTGTTTTTT. The V and J genes are TRBV2 and TRBJ2-2; a possible D gene is TRBD1 (5 bases). CDR1 and CDR2 (germline): SNHLY, FYNNEI. Deletions cut 5 bases from V and 5 bases from J, with 6 bases between. The CDR3 loop spans 12 amino acids.

V gene TRBV5-4 combines with J gene TRBJ2-1, with 9 bases lining up with TRBD2. The V and J ends lost 2 bases and 2 bases, in that order; junction bases with no gene match: 8. CDR3 length: 17 residues. Germline V gene data show CDR1 as SGHNT and CDR2 as YYREEE (reference sequence). CDR3 sequence reads: CASSFFSGSITYNEQFF. The CDR3 nucleotides are TGTGCCAGCAGCTTTTTTAGCGGGAGTATTACCTACAATGAGCAGTTCTTC.

V gene TRBV27 combines with J gene TRBJ2-3, with TRBD2 matching over 9 bases. J lost 3 bases, V lost 0 bases, and 7 bases had no gene match. The CDR3 is 17 residues long. The germline gives CDR1 MNHEY, CDR2 SMNVEV (reference sequence). CDR3 sequence: CASSLSLAGSKTDTQYF. DNA of the CDR3: TGTGCCAGCAGTTTATCTCTAGCGGGAAGTAAAACAGATACGCAGTATTTT.

The chain carries TRBV11-3 and TRBJ2-5, with 8 bases aligning to TRBD1. The trim removed 2 bases at V and 5 bases at J, leaving 10 bases unmatched. This CDR3 is 16 amino acids long. The germline V gene has CDR1 SGHNT and CDR2 YENEEA. In DNA form, the CDR3 reads TGTGCCAGCAGCTTAAATCCGGGGCAGGGGGCGGAGACCCAGTACTTC. Translation: CASSLNPGQGAETQYF. The full variable domain, rest sourced from reference TRBV11-3 and TRBJ2-5, is EAGVVQSPRYKIIEKKQPVAFWCNPISGHNTLYWYLQNLGQGPELLIRYENEEAVDDSQLPKDRFSAERLKGVDSTLKIQPAELGDSAVYLCASSLNPGQGAETQYFGPGTRLLVL.

V gene TRBV7-9 combines with J gene TRBJ2-6; D gene unclear. V was clipped by 0 bases and J by 0 bases, with 9 bases between them. In germline, CDR1 is SEHNR, CDR2 FQNEAQ (reference sequence). This CDR3 has 17 residues. CDR3 DNA: TGTGCCAGCAGCTTAGCCGACCGTACCTCTGGGGCCAACGTCCTGACTTTC. Its translation: CASSLADRTSGANVLTF. Together with reference TRBV7-9 and TRBJ2-6, the CDR3 gives the full variable domain: DTGVSQNPRHKITKRGQNVTFRCDPISEHNRLYWYRQTLGQGPEFLTYFQNEAQLEKSRLLSDRFSAERPKGSFSTLEIQRTEQGDSAMYLCASSLADRTSGANVLTFGAGSRLTVL.

There are a few counts of this clone. The genes are TRBV27 and TRBJ2-7, with 9 bases matching TRBD1. The V and J ends lost 5 bases and 10 bases, in that order; junction bases with no gene match: 24. The V gene's germline CDR1 is MNHEY and CDR2 SMNVEV (reference sequence). The CDR3 is 18 residues long. Written as DNA, the CDR3 is TGTGCCAGCAGTCGGCAGAACAACCCGGGACAGGGATTTCGCTCTCAGTACTTC. Translating it yields CASSRQNNPGQGFRSQYF.